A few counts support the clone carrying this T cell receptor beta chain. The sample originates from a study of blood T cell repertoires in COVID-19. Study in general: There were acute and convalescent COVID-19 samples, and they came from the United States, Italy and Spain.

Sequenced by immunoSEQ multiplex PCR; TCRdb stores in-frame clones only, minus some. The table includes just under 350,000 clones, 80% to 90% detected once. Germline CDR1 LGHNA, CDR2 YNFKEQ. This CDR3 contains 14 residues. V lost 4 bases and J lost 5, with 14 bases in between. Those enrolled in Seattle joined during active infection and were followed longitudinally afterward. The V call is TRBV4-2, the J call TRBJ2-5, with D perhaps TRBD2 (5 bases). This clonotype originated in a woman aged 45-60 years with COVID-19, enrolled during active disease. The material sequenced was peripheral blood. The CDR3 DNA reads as TGTGCCAGCAGCCGAAAGAGTGGGGAGGAGACCCAGTACTTC. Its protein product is CASSRKSGEETQYF.